This T cell receptor beta chain was sequenced during a study of cytomegalovirus exposure and HLA in healthy donors. Study-level points and caveats: Exclusion applied to some V segments, including TRBV6-2 and TRBV6-3, as they were indistinguishable.

PCR amplification relied on 60 Vbeta primers (plus 13 Jbeta primers). Sequenced by immunoSEQ multiplex PCR; TCRdb stores in-frame clones only, minus some. The sample carries 70,000 to 100,000 clones, 65% recorded once. Details on this clone: Its cognate antigen is unknown.

This CDR3 has 14 residues. Trimming at V came to 6 bases and at J to 6 bases, leaving 8 bases not matched to a gene. Germline CDR1 MNHNS, CDR2 SASEGT. Sequencing was carried out using PBMCs. The receptor was isolated from a woman aged 50 to 60 in good health and CMV-seropositive. The chain is built from TRBV6-1 and TRBJ1-5, with 7 bases aligning to TRBD1. Written as DNA, the CDR3 is TGTGCCAGCAGAAGACAGGGAACCATTCAGCCCCAGCATTTT. It is translated as CASRRQGTIQPQHF.